The 25 T cell receptor beta chains in this list originate from one sample, sequenced in a study of blood T cells in healthy people across ages. Sample-barcoded 5' priming and a J-beta primer mix drove a second PCR of roughly 7 to 11 cycles. In TCRdb, the 5' RACE reads were re-called with MiXCR into one record per CDR3 protein. The sample comprises about 1.1 million distinct CDR3 sequences, approximately 38% of which are singletons, and approximately 14% rests with the top ten. Sequencing was performed on blood. The receptors stem from a man between 18 and 29 years old in good health.

The rearrangement uses TRBV5-1 and TRBJ2-3; D is unclear. The CDR3 extends over 15 amino acids. Trimming removed 1 base at V and 0 bases at J, with 9 bases between. From germline, CDR1 is SGHRS and CDR2 YFSETQ. CDR3 region: CASSLPAASTDTQYF. In DNA form, the CDR3 reads TGCGCCAGCAGCTTGCCGGCGGCTAGCACAGATACGCAGTATTTT.

The table lists this clonotype with a few counts. The chain recombines TRBV27 with TRBJ2-5, with no clear D. This CDR3 contains 15 residues. Germline lookup yields CDR1 MNHEY and CDR2 SMNVEV (reference sequence). Trimming removed 0 bases from V and 2 bases from J, with 10 bases in between. DNA for the CDR3: TGTGCCAGCAGTTTATCGCGTTCTCAGCAAGAGACCCAGTACTTC. Translation gives CASSLSRSQQETQYF.

The chain carries TRBV12-3 or TRBV12-4 and TRBJ2-7, with 8 bases aligning to TRBD1. V was clipped by 3 bases and J by 4 bases; unmatched bases: 8. CDR3 size: 15 residues. Here the CDR3 reads CASSFLGTGFYEQYF. CDR3 nucleotide sequence: TGTGCCAGCAGTTTTCTCGGGACAGGATTTTACGAGCAGTACTTC.

For this clonotype: At one of its ends the junction is not consistent with the germline gene, which may arise from a read error. V gene TRBV7-2 combines with J gene TRBJ1-4; no definite D call. Germline assignment: CDR1 SGHTA and CDR2 FQGNSA. This CDR3 region has 18 residues. CDR3 DNA sequence: TGTGCCAACAGCTCCGCTCCACCGCCTAAAGCTTCCGGAGAAAAACTGTTTTTT. Translation: CANSSAPPPKASGEKLFF. Together with reference TRBV7-2 and TRBJ1-4, the CDR3 gives the full variable domain: GAGVSQSPSNKVTEKGKDVELRCDPISGHTALYWYRQSLGQGLEFLIYFQGNSAPDKSGLPSDRFSAERTGGSVSTLTIQRTQQEDSAVYLCANSSAPPPKASGEKLFFGSGTQLSVL.

V and J are TRBV2 and TRBJ1-5; TRBD1 matches at 7 bases. CDR1 is SNHLY and CDR2 is FYNNEI in the germline V gene. Trimming took 6 bases from V and 2 from J; bases not matched to a gene: 7. The CDR3 is made up of 15 amino acids. The CDR3 DNA sequence: TGTGCCAGCAGGAAAGAGGGACAGCGCAATCAGCCCCAGCATTTT. It codes for CASRKEGQRNQPQHF.

This chain links TRBV7-2 with TRBJ2-3, with TRBD2 matching 7 bases. The trim removed 1 base at V and 5 bases at J, leaving 6 bases unmatched. Germline CDR1 reads SGHTA; CDR2 reads FQGNSA. This CDR3 has 15 amino acids. The CDR3 sequence is CASSLDRGVIDTQYF. The DNA for the CDR3 is TGTGCCAGCAGCTTAGATCGGGGGGTGATAGATACGCAGTATTTT.

The CDR3 DNA reads TGTGCCAGCAGCTTAGCCCCCCAGGGTTTCTCCGCTGGCTACACCTTC. Translated, it gives CASSLAPQGFSAGYTF. The chain combines TRBV11-2 with TRBJ1-2; D may be TRBD1 (5 bases). Trimming left V 1 base short and J 7 bases short, with 19 bases between. The CDR3 is 16 residues long. CDR1 is SGHAT, CDR2 FQNNGV, per germline.

Concerning this clonotype: With a much larger clone just one base away, this may be a read error. This rearrangement joins TRBV7-2 to TRBJ2-1, with TRBD1 as a possible D gene (6 bases). The length of the CDR3 is 15 residues. Germline lookup yields CDR1 SGHTA and CDR2 FQGNSA. V lost 3 bases and J lost 4, with 13 bases in between. Here the CDR3 reads CASSFSQGLYNEQFF. CDR3 nucleotides: TGTGCCAGCAGCTTTTCACAGGGTCTTTACAATGAGCAGTTCTTC. The variable domain in full, with the rest retrieved from reference TRBV7-2 and TRBJ2-1, is GAGVSQSPSNKVTEKGKDVELRCDPISGHTALYWYRQSLGQGLEFLIYFQGNSAPDKSGLPSDRFSAERTGGSVSTLTIQRTQQEDSAVYLCASSFSQGLYNEQFFGPGTRLTVL.

The V gene is TRBV6-5, the J gene TRBJ1-1; D gene unclear. The CDR3 is 13 residues long. Trimming removed 0 bases at V and 7 bases at J, with 9 bases between. Germline assignment: CDR1 MNHEY and CDR2 SVGAGI. The CDR3 sequence: CASSYSSSGEAFF. For the CDR3, the DNA is TGTGCCAGCAGTTACTCCTCATCCGGTGAAGCTTTCTTT.

The chain links TRBV30 to TRBJ2-2; D might be TRBD1 (5 bases). Germline V gene data show CDR1 as GTSNPN and CDR2 as SVGIG (reference sequence). This CDR3 is built from 13 residues. V shed 0 bases and J shed 6 bases, with 8 bases lying between them. Here the CDR3 reads CAWSVQAPGELFF. In DNA form, the CDR3 reads TGTGCCTGGAGTGTACAGGCCCCCGGGGAGCTGTTTTTT. Full variable domain (remainder filled in from reference TRBV30 and TRBJ2-2): SQTIHQWPATLVQPVGSPLSLECTVEGTSNPNLYWYRQAAGRGLQLLFYSVGIGQISSEVPQNLSASRPQDRQFILSSKKLLLSDSGFYLCAWSVQAPGELFFGEGSRLTVL.

The CDR3 reads CAISDPPTYEQYF. The CDR3 DNA follows: TGTGCCATCAGTGACCCACCGACCTACGAGCAGTACTTC. The V and J genes are TRBV10-3 and TRBJ2-7; D ambiguous. Germline CDR1 ENHRY, CDR2 SYGVKD. This CDR3 region has 13 residues. The V gene lost 3 bases and the J gene lost 2 bases, with 8 bases spanning the gap.

The J gene is TRBJ1-4, the V gene TRBV4-2, with 7 bases lining up with TRBD1. The CDR3 length is 18 residues. Germline CDR1 LGHNA, CDR2 YNFKEQ. V lost 1 base to trimming and J lost 8 bases; unmatched junction nucleotides: 16. The CDR3 reads CASSQVVRTGQTTEKLFF. CDR3 DNA: TGTGCCAGCAGCCAAGTAGTACGGACGGGACAGACGACCGAAAAACTGTTTTTT.

V and J are TRBV24-1 and TRBJ2-3; D gene unclear. There are 14 residues in the CDR3. Germline V gives CDR1 KGHDR, CDR2 SFDVKD. V gave up 5 bases and J gave up 6 bases, with 14 bases separating them. CDR3 DNA: TGTGCCACCAGTGCCCCGGAGATGGCGGATACGCAGTATTTT. Protein sequence: CATSAPEMADTQYF.

On this clonotype itself: The junction and the germline gene differ at one end; a read error may be behind it. The chain carries TRBV2 and TRBJ1-2; D unresolved. CDR3 length: 13 residues. Germline V gene lookup returns CDR1 SNHLY and CDR2 FYNNEI. CDR3 nucleotide sequence: TGTGCCAGCAGCCCGACACGTAACCATGGCTACACCTTC. The encoded protein is CASSPTRNHGYTF.

Only a few counts were recorded for this clonotype. This rearrangement joins TRBV29-1 to TRBJ2-1; 7 nucleotides line up with TRBD1. CDR1 SQVTM and CDR2 ANQGSEA come from the germline V gene. V lost 4 bases to trimming and J lost 4 bases; unmatched junction nucleotides: 7. The length of the CDR3 is 14 residues. Here the CDR3 DNA reads TGCAGCGTTGTTACCGGGACAGCTTACAATGAGCAGTTCTTC. Amino acids: CSVVTGTAYNEQFF.

The gene calls are TRBV5-1 and TRBJ1-4; TRBD1 matches at 7 bases. Germline values: CDR1 SGHRS, CDR2 YFSETQ. The J segment lost 8 bases and the V segment lost 4 bases, leaving 14 bases of the junction unmatched. This CDR3 is 16 amino acids long. Written as DNA, the CDR3 is TGCGCCAGCAGCCAGACGAGTACAGGGGCAGAGGAAAAACTGTTTTTT. Translating it yields CASSQTSTGAEEKLFF.

This clonotype was recorded at least ten times. The rearrangement links TRBV20-1 to TRBJ1-5; D is undetermined. V was pared by 0 bases and J by 2 bases, with 2 bases between. Per germline, CDR1 DFQATT and CDR2 SNEGSKA (reference sequence). The CDR3 is 12 residues long. The CDR3: CSARDGNQPQHF. CDR3 nucleotides: TGCAGTGCTAGAGATGGCAATCAGCCCCAGCATTTT.

V and J are TRBV4-2 and TRBJ2-5; D is uncertain. The germline CDR1 and CDR2 sequences are LGHNA and YNFKEQ. V shed 0 bases and J shed 3 bases, with 14 bases lying between them. The CDR3 has 16 amino acids. Here the CDR3 reads CASSQDRLTPKETQYF. For the CDR3, the DNA is TGTGCCAGCAGCCAAGATCGCCTGACTCCTAAAGAGACCCAGTACTTC.

The genes are TRBV27 and TRBJ2-1; TRBD1 matches at 8 bases. The V and J ends lost 6 bases and 4 bases, in that order; junction bases with no gene match: 5. The CDR3 length is 14 residues. Germline V lookup: CDR1 MNHEY, CDR2 SMNVEV (reference sequence). The CDR3 DNA is TGTGCCAGCAGCCGGACAGGGATGTACAATGAGCAGTTCTTC. It codes for CASSRTGMYNEQFF.

The chain combines TRBV2 with TRBJ1-2; D unresolved. This CDR3 has 12 residues. V was trimmed by 6 bases and J by 8 bases, leaving 13 bases between them. Per germline, CDR1 SNHLY and CDR2 FYNNEI. The CDR3 protein is CASRGDGIGYTF. In DNA form, the CDR3 reads TGTGCCAGCAGGGGAGATGGTATCGGCTACACCTTC. The variable domain in full, completed from reference TRBV2 and TRBJ1-2, reads EPEVTQTPSHQVTQMGQEVILRCVPISNHLYFYWYRQILGQKVEFLVSFYNNEISEKSEIFDDQFSVERPDGSNFTLKIRSTKLEDSAMYFCASRGDGIGYTFGSGTRLTVV.

The rearrangement uses TRBV20-1 and TRBJ1-5, with a weak D call TRBD1 (6 bases). The CDR3 is 16 residues long. Germline V CDR1 and CDR2: DFQATT, SNEGSKA (reference sequence). Trimming removed 3 bases at V and 2 bases at J, with 17 bases between. In DNA form, the CDR3 reads TGCAGTGCTAGGGGCCATCAGGGGTACGGCAATCAGCCCCAGCATTTT. This gives the protein CSARGHQGYGNQPQHF.

This clonotype has more than one count but fewer than ten. This rearrangement joins TRBV9 to TRBJ1-5; D gene unclear. Germline CDR1 and CDR2: SGDLS and YYNGEE. The CDR3 contains 16 residues. The ends were cut back, 0 bases at V and 8 bases at J, with 18 bases in the middle. The CDR3 nucleotides read TGTGCCAGCAGCGTAGGTGTCGGTGGGTCCGGTGAGCCCCAGCATTTT. Translating gives CASSVGVGGSGEPQHF.

This clonotype was counted only a few times. The CDR3 protein is CSARYSSTSGGALGTDTQYF. In DNA, the CDR3 is TGCAGTGCTAGATACTCCTCCACTAGCGGGGGGGCCCTCGGCACAGATACGCAGTATTTT. This chain links TRBV20-1 with TRBJ2-3, with TRBD2 matching over 13 bases. The CDR3 runs 20 residues. Unmatched junction bases numbered 15, after V lost 2 bases and J lost 1 base. Germline V gene sequence: CDR1 DFQATT, CDR2 SNEGSKA (reference sequence).

This clonotype showed up just a few times. This chain links TRBV20-1 with TRBJ2-5; D unclear. Germline V gene data show CDR1 as DFQATT and CDR2 as SNEGSKA (reference sequence). V lost 4 bases and J lost 5, with 11 bases in between. There are 12 residues in the CDR3. Written as DNA, the CDR3 is TGCAGTGCTAATCGGGCGCAGGAGACCCAGTACTTC. Amino acid sequence: CSANRAQETQYF.

This clonotype was seen a single time. The CDR3 region is CASGDRVNIQYF. The DNA for the CDR3 is TGTGCCAGCGGGGACAGGGTTAACATTCAGTACTTC. The chain links TRBV6-1 to TRBJ2-4, with TRBD1 matching over 9 bases. Germline V gives CDR1 MNHNS, CDR2 SASEGT. The CDR3 contains 12 residues. After removal of 8 bases from V and 7 bases from J, the junction contained 3 bases not matched to a gene.